This entry is about one T cell receptor (beta chain). Its antigen remains unidentified. The sample comes from a study of cytomegalovirus exposure and HLA in healthy donors. The PCR employed 60 Vbeta primers together with 13 Jbeta primers. TCRdb's table, derived via immunoSEQ multiplex PCR, lists solely in-frame clones and lacks some. The repertoire has roughly 200,000 clones, 75% of them found once; the top ten carry 2.9%. Between the trimmed V and J ends, which lost 7 bases and 2 bases, there was a span of 16 bases. The germline CDR1 and CDR2 sequences are MGHDK and SYGVNS. The CDR3 totals 15 residues. Overall study results and limits: Some highly shared sequence variants likely arose as a pipeline artifact.

The receptor's source is a male donor in good health and CMV-seronegative. Sequenced: PBMCs. V usage is TRBV25-1 and J usage is TRBJ2-3, with D perhaps TRBD2 (7 bases). The CDR3: CASTVRGGPTDTQYF. As DNA, the CDR3 is TGTGCCAGCACCGTTAGGGGGGGGCCCACAGATACGCAGTATTTT. Full variable domain (remainder filled in from reference TRBV25-1 and TRBJ2-3): EADIYQTPRYLVIGTGKKITLECSQTMGHDKMYWYQQDPGMELHLIHYSYGVNSTEKGDLSSESTVSRIRTEHFPLTLESARPSHTSQYLCASTVRGGPTDTQYFGPGTRLTVL.